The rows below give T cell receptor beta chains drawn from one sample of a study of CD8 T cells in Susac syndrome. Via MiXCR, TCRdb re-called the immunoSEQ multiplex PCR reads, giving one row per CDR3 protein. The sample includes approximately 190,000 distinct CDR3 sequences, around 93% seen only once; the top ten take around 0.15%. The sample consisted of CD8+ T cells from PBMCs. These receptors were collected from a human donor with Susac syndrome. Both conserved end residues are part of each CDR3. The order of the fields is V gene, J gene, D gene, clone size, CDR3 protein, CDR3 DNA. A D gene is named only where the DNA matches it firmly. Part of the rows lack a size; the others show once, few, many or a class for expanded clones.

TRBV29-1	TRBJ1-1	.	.	CSVVPRETEAFF	TGCAGCGTCGTCCCCCGGGAAACTGAAGCTTTCTTT
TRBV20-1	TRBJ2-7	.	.	CSASQITYEQYF	TGCAGTGCTAGCCAGATTACCTACGAGCAGTACTTC
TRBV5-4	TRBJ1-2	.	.	CASSLAYGFYGYTF	TGTGCCAGCAGCTTGGCATACGGGTTCTATGGCTACACCTTC
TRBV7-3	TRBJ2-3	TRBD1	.	CASSPSGQGRNTQYF	TGTGCCAGCAGCCCCTCGGGACAGGGGAGGAATACGCAGTATTTT
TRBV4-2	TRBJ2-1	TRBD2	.	CASSPPGASGRSEQFF	TGTGCCAGCAGCCCCCCTGGGGCTAGCGGGAGAAGTGAGCAGTTCTTC
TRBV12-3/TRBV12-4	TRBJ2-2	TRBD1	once	CASSPRTGNTGELFF	TGTGCCAGCAGTCCAAGGACAGGGAACACCGGGGAGCTGTTTTTT
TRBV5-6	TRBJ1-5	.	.	CASSFSGGGQPQHF	TGTGCCAGCAGCTTTTCTGGGGGCGGTCAGCCCCAGCATTTT
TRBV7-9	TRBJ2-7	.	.	CASKDAGSSYEQYF	TGTGCCAGCAAGGATGCAGGCAGCTCCTACGAGCAGTACTTC
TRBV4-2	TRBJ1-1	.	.	CASSHGGGEFEAFF	TGTGCCAGCAGCCATGGGGGTGGAGAGTTTGAAGCTTTCTTT
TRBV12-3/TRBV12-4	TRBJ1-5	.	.	CASSLMAINQPQHF	TGTGCCAGCAGTTTAATGGCTATCAATCAGCCCCAGCATTTT
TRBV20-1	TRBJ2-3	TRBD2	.	CSAWSPRLAGLSDTQYF	TGCAGTGCTTGGTCCCCTAGACTAGCGGGCCTCTCAGATACGCAGTATTTT
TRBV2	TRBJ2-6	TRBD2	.	CASWGGSKAPGANVLTF	TGTGCCAGCTGGGGGGGGTCGAAAGCCCCTGGGGCCAACGTCCTGACTTTC
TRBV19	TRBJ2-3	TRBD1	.	CASSIGQGVPDTQYF	TGTGCCAGTAGTATCGGACAGGGAGTTCCAGATACGCAGTATTTT
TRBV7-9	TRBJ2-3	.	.	CASSLELGGPTSTDTQYF	TGTGCCAGCAGCTTAGAGTTGGGGGGACCGACTAGCACAGATACGCAGTATTTT
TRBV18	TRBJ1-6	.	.	CASSLTDEDGSPLHF	TGTGCCAGCTCACTGACGGACGAGGATGGTTCACCCCTCCACTTT
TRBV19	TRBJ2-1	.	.	CASSMPVEDLREQFF	TGTGCCAGTAGTATGCCGGTAGAGGATTTACGGGAGCAGTTCTTC
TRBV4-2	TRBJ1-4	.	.	CASSQDRTSSEKLFF	TGTGCCAGCAGCCAAGACAGGACTTCGAGTGAAAAACTGTTTTTT
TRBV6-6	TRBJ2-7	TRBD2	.	CASSYSGLAGYEQYF	TGTGCCAGCAGTTACTCCGGACTAGCGGGCTACGAGCAGTACTTC
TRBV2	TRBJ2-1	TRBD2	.	CASSPTSGGENEQFF	TGTGCCAGCAGCCCTACTAGCGGGGGGGAGAATGAGCAGTTCTTC
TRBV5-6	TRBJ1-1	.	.	CASSERGTTEAFF	TGTGCCAGCAGCGAGCGGGGGACCACTGAAGCTTTCTTT
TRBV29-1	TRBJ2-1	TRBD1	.	CSVEGQGSNEQFF	TGCAGCGTTGAGGGACAGGGAAGCAATGAGCAGTTCTTC
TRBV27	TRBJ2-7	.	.	CASSPGLTGTYEQYF	TGTGCCAGCAGTCCCGGACTAACGGGCACCTACGAGCAGTACTTC
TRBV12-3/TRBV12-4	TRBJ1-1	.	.	CASSPAPPTEAFF	TGTGCCAGCAGTCCTGCCCCCCCCACTGAAGCTTTCTTT
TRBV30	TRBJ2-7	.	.	CAWSVSSYGDEQYF	TGTGCCTGGAGTGTATCCTCCTACGGCGACGAGCAGTACTTC
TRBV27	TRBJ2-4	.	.	CASRTNDRAKNIQYF	TGTGCCAGCAGGACAAACGACAGAGCCAAAAACATTCAGTACTTC
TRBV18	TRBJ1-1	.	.	CASSPNRDTEAFF	TGTGCCAGCTCACCAAACAGGGACACTGAAGCTTTCTTT
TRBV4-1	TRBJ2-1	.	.	CASSQVTEQFF	TGCGCCAGCAGCCAAGTTACTGAGCAGTTCTTC
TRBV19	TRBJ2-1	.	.	CASIPPGPTNNEQFF	TGTGCCAGTATCCCCCCGGGACCCACCAACAATGAGCAGTTCTTC
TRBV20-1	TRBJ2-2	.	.	CSARSKSGSYNTGELFF	TGCAGTGCTAGAAGTAAATCGGGATCCTATAACACCGGGGAGCTGTTTTTT
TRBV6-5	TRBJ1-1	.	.	CASSYAQNTEAFF	TGTGCCAGCAGTTATGCCCAGAACACTGAAGCTTTCTTT
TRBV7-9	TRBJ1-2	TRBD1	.	CASSPPGQENPYGYTF	TGTGCCAGCAGCCCACCGGGACAGGAAAACCCTTATGGCTACACCTTC
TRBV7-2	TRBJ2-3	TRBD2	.	CASSGGTSDTDTQYF	TGTGCCAGCAGCGGTGGGACTAGCGACACAGATACGCAGTATTTT
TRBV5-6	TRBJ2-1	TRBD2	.	CASSPSPGLASHEQFF	TGTGCCAGCAGCCCATCACCGGGACTAGCGTCCCATGAGCAGTTCTTC
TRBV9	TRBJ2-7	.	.	CASSVDQGRSYEQYF	TGTGCCAGCAGCGTAGATCAGGGCAGATCCTACGAGCAGTACTTC
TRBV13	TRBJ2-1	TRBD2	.	CASSGGASGHNEQFF	TGTGCCAGCAGCGGCGGTGCTAGCGGACACAATGAGCAGTTCTTC
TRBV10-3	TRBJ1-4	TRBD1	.	CAISGGGREEKLFF	TGTGCCATCAGTGGAGGGGGCCGGGAAGAAAAACTGTTTTTT
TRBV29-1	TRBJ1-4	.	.	CSVIWTANEKLFF	TGCAGCGTCATATGGACAGCAAATGAAAAACTGTTTTTT
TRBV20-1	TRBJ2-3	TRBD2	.	CSAVAGADTQYF	TGCAGTGCCGTAGCGGGAGCTGATACGCAGTATTTT
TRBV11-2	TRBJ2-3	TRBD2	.	CASRLSSGGPSLTDTQYF	TGTGCCAGCAGACTTTCGAGCGGGGGGCCGTCATTAACAGATACGCAGTATTTT
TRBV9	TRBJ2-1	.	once	CASSVPQWREESNEQFF	TGTGCCAGCAGCGTGCCCCAGTGGCGGGAAGAGTCGAATGAGCAGTTCTTC
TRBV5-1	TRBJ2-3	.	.	CASRGLSTDTQYF	TGCGCCAGCCGCGGACTTAGCACAGATACGCAGTATTTT
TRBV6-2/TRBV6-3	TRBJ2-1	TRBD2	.	CASSISGGSYNEQFF	TGTGCCAGCAGCATTAGCGGGGGCTCCTACAATGAGCAGTTCTTC
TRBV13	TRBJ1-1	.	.	CASSSRVTEAFF	TGTGCCAGCAGCTCCAGGGTTACTGAAGCTTTCTTT
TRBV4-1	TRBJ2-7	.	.	CASSQDKGRSQHLYEQYF	TGCGCCAGCAGCCAAGATAAGGGCAGGAGCCAACACCTCTACGAGCAGTACTTC
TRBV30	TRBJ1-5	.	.	CAWSGGISNQPQHF	TGTGCCTGGTCCGGGGGGATCAGCAATCAGCCCCAGCATTTT
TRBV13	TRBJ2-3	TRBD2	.	CASSSHLAGDTDTQYF	TGTGCCAGCAGCTCACATCTAGCGGGGGACACAGATACGCAGTATTTT
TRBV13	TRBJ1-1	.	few	CASSLRNTEAFF	TGTGCCAGCAGTTTGAGGAACACTGAAGCTTTCTTT
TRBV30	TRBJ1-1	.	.	CAWNSMNTEAFF	TGTGCCTGGAACAGTATGAACACTGAAGCTTTCTTT
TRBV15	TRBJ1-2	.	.	CATSREVETAYYGYTF	TGTGCCACCAGCAGAGAAGTGGAAACCGCTTACTATGGCTACACCTTC
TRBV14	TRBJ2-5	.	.	CASSQARDWEGQYF	TGTGCCAGCAGCCAAGCAAGGGATTGGGAAGGCCAGTACTTC
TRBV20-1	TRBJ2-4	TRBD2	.	CSASLAGVKNIQYF	TGCAGTGCATCTCTAGCGGGCGTCAAAAACATTCAGTACTTC
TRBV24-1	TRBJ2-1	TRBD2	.	CATVGLAPNEQFF	TGTGCCACCGTAGGACTAGCCCCCAATGAGCAGTTCTTC
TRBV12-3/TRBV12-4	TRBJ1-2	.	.	CASRGGDRGYGYTF	TGTGCCAGCAGGGGAGGAGACCGCGGCTATGGCTACACCTTC
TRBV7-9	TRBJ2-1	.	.	CASSLDGSTYNEQFF	TGTGCCAGCAGCCTTGACGGCAGTACCTACAATGAGCAGTTCTTC
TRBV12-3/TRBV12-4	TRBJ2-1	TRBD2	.	CASSSGLAGGRDEQFF	TGTGCCAGCAGTTCGGGACTAGCGGGGGGGAGGGATGAGCAGTTCTTC